This passage covers 18 T cell receptor beta chains from one sample sequenced in a study of a mutant IDH1 vaccine in newly diagnosed glioma. Assay: immunoSEQ multiplex PCR; the TCRdb copy retains only in-frame clones and omits some. The sample lists around 40,000 clones, 65% to 90% occurring once. Time point defined: week 47, end of study. Topical imiquimod was applied with each vaccine dose, which held 300 ug of mutant IDH1 20-mer peptide. These receptors lack a known antigen. The sequenced sample was PBMCs, obtained from a glioma patient whose treatment included an IDH1 peptide vaccine. The origin of the receptors is a man aged 18-30 years with glioma. Some clones in this sample may be carry-over from other donors' samples.

In this sample, this clone turned up once. The genes are TRBV28 and TRBJ2-7; 7 bases map to TRBD2. The CDR3 is made up of 12 amino acids. The V segment lost 11 bases and the J segment 0 bases; nucleotides outside the gene matches: 4. CDR1 is MDHEN, CDR2 SYDVKM, per germline. CDR3 in amino acids: CAASGDSYEQYF. CDR3 sequence (DNA): TGTGCCGCGAGCGGGGACTCCTACGAGCAGTACTTC.

The chain has TRBV6-1 and TRBJ1-2, with a tentative D call TRBD1 (5 bases). The CDR3 loop spans 16 amino acids. V was clipped by 4 bases and J by 1 base, with 16 bases between them. CDR1 and CDR2 (germline): MNHNS, SASEGT. The DNA of the CDR3 is TGTGCCAGCAGTGGGGGACTTGACCTCGTTAACTATGGCTACACCTTC. This encodes CASSGGLDLVNYGYTF.

CDR3 region: CASSSRGAGVLDTQYF. In DNA form, the CDR3 reads TGTGCCAGCAGTTCCCGCGGAGCGGGTGTCCTAGATACGCAGTATTTT. The rearrangement joins TRBV2 to TRBJ2-3; a weak D match, TRBD2 (6 bases). This CDR3 has 16 amino acids. CDR1 is SNHLY, CDR2 FYNNEI, per germline. V lost 5 bases to trimming and J lost 5 bases, with 20 bases between them.

This clone was found a few times. The chain links TRBV11-2 to TRBJ1-2; D gene uncertain. V was pared by 0 bases and J by 3 bases, with 2 bases between. Looked up from germline, CDR1 is SGHAT and CDR2 is FQNNGV. The CDR3 consists of 12 residues. The CDR3 sequence is CASSLDDYGYTF. CDR3 nucleotide sequence: TGTGCCAGCAGCTTAGACGACTATGGCTACACCTTC. Based on the CDR3 plus reference TRBV11-2 and TRBJ1-2, the full variable domain is EAGVAQSPRYKIIEKRQSVAFWCNPISGHATLYWYQQILGQGPKLLIQFQNNGVVDDSQLPKDRFSAERLKGVDSTLKIQPAKLEDSAVYLCASSLDDYGYTFGSGTRLTVV.

The rearrangement uses TRBV9 and TRBJ2-3; tentatively, D is TRBD1 (6 bases). Germline V gene sequence: CDR1 SGDLS, CDR2 YYNGEE. The V end was cut by 0 bases, the J end by 0 bases, with 11 bases between. The CDR3 loop spans 16 amino acids. CDR3 protein: CASSVGGGPSTDTQYF. For the CDR3, the DNA is TGTGCCAGCAGCGTAGGAGGGGGACCTAGCACAGATACGCAGTATTTT.

The chain uses TRBV10-3 and TRBJ1-1, with 7 positions matching TRBD1. The trim removed 7 bases at V and 6 bases at J, leaving 11 bases unmatched. CDR1 is ENHRY and CDR2 is SYGVKD in the germline V gene. The CDR3 totals 14 residues. As DNA, the CDR3 is TGTGCCATCACCCCGGGAGACAGGGTGGCTGAAGCTTTCTTT. Its protein is CAITPGDRVAEAFF.

The V call is TRBV5-1, the J call TRBJ1-2; D may be TRBD1 (5 bases). Per the germline V gene, CDR1 is SGHRS and CDR2 is YFSETQ. V was cut by 7 bases and J by 1 base, with 11 bases left in between. This CDR3 comprises 13 residues. In DNA, the CDR3 is TGCGCCAGCCGACAGAACCTTAACTATGGCTACACCTTC. This sequence encodes CASRQNLNYGYTF.

This clone ranks as medium-sized. This chain links TRBV4-3 with TRBJ1-2, with 8 bases aligning to TRBD1. CDR3 length: 15 amino acids. Germline V gene lookup returns CDR1 LGHNA and CDR2 YSLEER. V gave up 0 bases and J gave up 4 bases; unmatched junction bases: 4. The CDR3, as DNA: TGCGCCAGCAGCCAAGAACTACAGGGGGTCTATGGCTACACCTTC. Its protein product is CASSQELQGVYGYTF.

The chain carries TRBV15 and TRBJ2-7; maybe TRBD1 (6 bases). The V end was cut by 3 bases, the J end by 7 bases, with 19 bases between. The CDR3 consists of 15 residues. The germline CDR1 and CDR2 sequences are LNHNV and YYDKDF (reference sequence). The CDR3 here is CATSSIQGGSREQYF. The CDR3 DNA sequence: TGTGCCACCAGCAGTATACAGGGCGGGTCGCGGGAGCAGTACTTC. Using reference TRBV15 and TRBJ2-7 for the parts outside the CDR3, the full variable domain is DAMVIQNPRYQVTQFGKPVTLSCSQTLNHNVMYWYQQKSSQAPKLLFHYYDKDFNNEADTPDNFQSRRPNTSFCFLDIRSPGLGDTAMYLCATSSIQGGSREQYFGPGTRLTVT.

This sequence joins TRBV2 and TRBJ1-5; D possibly corresponds to TRBD1 (5 bases). Germline V CDR1 and CDR2: SNHLY, FYNNEI. With 7 bases removed from V and 5 bases from J, the gap between germline ends came to 12 bases. CDR3 length: 13 amino acids. The CDR3 protein is CASMVGVDQPQHF. The CDR3 DNA reads as TGTGCCAGCATGGTAGGGGTTGATCAGCCCCAGCATTTT.

This sequence joins TRBV2 and TRBJ1-1, with D tentatively TRBD1 (5 bases). The V gene lost 4 bases and the J gene lost 1 base, with 13 bases spanning the gap. The CDR3 runs 15 residues. Per germline, CDR1 SNHLY and CDR2 FYNNEI. CDR3 nucleotides: TGTGCCAGCAGTGCCCTCACTACAGGGAACACTGAAGCTTTCTTT. It codes for CASSALTTGNTEAFF. The variable domain in full, with the rest retrieved from reference TRBV2 and TRBJ1-1, is EPEVTQTPSHQVTQMGQEVILRCVPISNHLYFYWYRQILGQKVEFLVSFYNNEISEKSEIFDDQFSVERPDGSNFTLKIRSTKLEDSAMYFCASSALTTGNTEAFFGQGTRLTVV.

The chain carries TRBV5-1 and TRBJ2-1; 7 bases agree with TRBD2. CDR3 size: 14 residues. V shed 0 bases and J 7 bases; nucleotides not matched to a gene: 4. In germline, CDR1 is SGHRS, CDR2 YFSETQ. CDR3 sequence (DNA): TGCGCCAGCAGCTTGGGCGGGAGTGGGAATGAGCAGTTCTTC. This translates into CASSLGGSGNEQFF. Variable domain in full (rest from reference TRBV5-1 and TRBJ2-1): KAGVTQTPRYLIKTRGQQVTLSCSPISGHRSVSWYQQTPGQGLQFLFEYFSETQRNKGNFPGRFSGRQFSNSRSEMNVSTLELGDSALYLCASSLGGSGNEQFFGPGTRLTVL.

This rearrangement joins TRBV5-1 to TRBJ1-1; the D gene is possibly TRBD1 (6 bases). This CDR3 contains 15 residues. The V gene's germline CDR1 is SGHRS and CDR2 YFSETQ. V was cut by 0 bases and J by 1 base, with 10 bases left in between. For the CDR3, the DNA is TGCGCCAGCAGCTTGGGGGGGGGCGCGAACACTGAAGCTTTCTTT. Translating it yields CASSLGGGANTEAFF.

This clone is labeled as medium-sized. The chain is built from TRBV6-6 and TRBJ1-1; D is unresolved. This CDR3 is built from 14 residues. Trimming left V 5 bases short and J 3 bases short, with 13 bases between. The germline gives CDR1 MNHNY, CDR2 SVGAGI (reference sequence). The CDR3 sequence: CASSAHREYTEAFF. CDR3 sequence (DNA): TGTGCCAGCAGTGCACACCGGGAATACACTGAAGCTTTCTTT.

V gene TRBV19 combines with J gene TRBJ2-5; tentatively, D is TRBD2 (5 bases). The ends were cut back, 3 bases at V and 3 bases at J, with 23 bases in the middle. The CDR3 is 18 residues long. CDR1 LNHDA and CDR2 SQIVND come from the germline V gene (reference sequence). The CDR3 here is CASSILWSEWQTKETQYF. DNA of the CDR3: TGTGCCAGTAGTATTCTCTGGTCTGAGTGGCAGACTAAAGAGACCCAGTACTTC.

As concerns this clone: The sample has other DNA sequences that encode this CDR3 too. The chain uses TRBV2 and TRBJ1-1; unclear D gene. Germline-derived CDR1 and CDR2 are SNHLY and FYNNEI. V was pared by 1 base and J by 0 bases, with 6 bases between. This CDR3 has 14 amino acids. This CDR3 reads CASSEGRLNTEAFF. Written as DNA, the CDR3 is TGTGCCAGCAGTGAAGGGCGGCTGAACACTGAAGCTTTCTTT.

A few counts support this clone. The chain joins TRBV4-1 to TRBJ1-6; TRBD1 agrees at 8 bases. The V gene's germline CDR1 is MGHRA and CDR2 YSYEKL. The V segment lost 1 base and the J segment 6 bases; nucleotides outside the gene matches: 8. The CDR3 loop spans 17 amino acids. CDR3 DNA: TGCGCCAGCAGCCAAGCTCCCTCGACAGGGGTTAATTCACCCCTCCACTTT. Protein: CASSQAPSTGVNSPLHF.

V is TRBV6-5 and J is TRBJ1-2; D unresolved. There are 13 residues in the CDR3. V gave up 1 base and J gave up 8 bases, with 11 bases separating them. CDR1 MNHEY and CDR2 SVGAGI come from the germline V gene. The CDR3 loop is CASSYLSGSGYTF. The CDR3 DNA reads as TGTGCCAGCAGTTACTTGAGCGGGTCCGGCTACACCTTC.